The rows below give T cell receptor beta chains drawn from one sample of a study of cytomegalovirus exposure and HLA in healthy donors. The table came from immunoSEQ multiplex PCR; TCRdb's copy has only in-frame clones and leaves some out. The sample has 230,000 or so clones, 92% seen once. Sequenced input: PBMCs. These receptors all come from a girl aged 2-10 years in good health and CMV-seronegative. CDR3s include the opening cysteine and the closing phenylalanine or tryptophan. A D gene is named only where the DNA matches it firmly. The listing skips clone size in some rows; elsewhere it reads once, few, many or a size class.

D gene	V gene	clone size	J gene	CDR3 DNA	CDR3 protein
.	TRBV7-8	.	TRBJ2-7	TGTGCCAGCAGCCCGACCAGACGGGACTTCTTCGCGGCAAGTGTCGAGCAGTACTTC	CASSPTRRDFFAASVEQYF
.	TRBV7-9	.	TRBJ2-5	TGTGCCAGCAGCTGGCAGTCGGAGACCCAGTACTTC	CASSWQSETQYF
TRBD2	TRBV2	once	TRBJ2-1	TGTGCCAGCAGTGACGGACTAGCGGGAGTCTCCTACAATGAGCAGTTCTTC	CASSDGLAGVSYNEQFF
.	TRBV6-5	.	TRBJ1-5	TGTGCCAGCAGTTACAAGTTCGGAGGCCAGCCCCAGCATTTT	CASSYKFGGQPQHF
TRBD1	TRBV27	once	TRBJ1-1	TGTGCCAGCAGTTCTTTCCGGGACAGGGGGCTTGGCACTGAAGCTTTCTTT	CASSSFRDRGLGTEAFF
.	TRBV28	.	TRBJ1-3	TGTGCCAGCACAGTCAACTCTGGAAACACCATATATTTT	CASTVNSGNTIYF
.	TRBV5-6	.	TRBJ2-1	TGTGCCAGCAGCTGGGACTTCAAGGAGTACAATGAGCAGTTCTTC	CASSWDFKEYNEQFF
TRBD1	TRBV12-5	once	TRBJ1-4	TGTGCTAGTGGTTTGGCCCAGGGGGCTGGTAATAAAAAACTGTTTTTT	CASGLAQGAGNKKLFF
.	TRBV30	.	TRBJ2-1	TGTGCCTGGAGAGGAGGGGTGGACAATGAGCAGTTCTTC	CAWRGGVDNEQFF
.	TRBV4-2	.	TRBJ2-3	TGTGCCAGCAGCCAAGATCGAGGGAGTGTGACAGATACGCAGTATTTT	CASSQDRGSVTDTQYF
.	TRBV29-1	.	TRBJ2-7	TGCAGCGTTGAGGGCAGTTCACGGGGTGAGCAGTACTTC	CSVEGSSRGEQYF
TRBD2	TRBV6-4	.	TRBJ2-1	TGTGCCAGGACCTCGAACGGGACTAGCGGGTACAATGAGCAGTTCTTC	CARTSNGTSGYNEQFF
.	TRBV7-3	.	TRBJ2-5	TGTGCCAGCAGCTTCGGGGTGCAAGAGACCCAGTACTTC	CASSFGVQETQYF
TRBD2	TRBV6-4	.	TRBJ2-3	TGTGCCAGCAGTGAAGGGAGGGCTTCAGATACGCAGTATTTT	CASSEGRASDTQYF
.	TRBV10-2	once	TRBJ1-6	TGCGCCAGCAGTATACATACCTACAGGGATTCACCCCTCCACTTT	CASSIHTYRDSPLHF
.	TRBV7-3	.	TRBJ2-7	TGTGCCAGCAGCCCCCCCGACAGCTACGAGCAGTACTTC	CASSPPDSYEQYF
.	TRBV9	.	TRBJ2-3	TGTGCCAGCAGCGTAGAGGTCGCGGGGGCCACAGATACGCAGTATTTT	CASSVEVAGATDTQYF
.	TRBV5-1	.	TRBJ1-2	TGCGCCAGCAGCTTACAGGGTGACTATGGCTACACCTTC	CASSLQGDYGYTF
.	TRBV7-6	.	TRBJ2-7	TGTGCCAGCAGCCCCGTCGGGACCTACGAGCAGTACTTC	CASSPVGTYEQYF
TRBD1	TRBV6-1	.	TRBJ1-5	TGTGCCAGCAGTGATGGCCAGGGGGCGCGACAGCCCCAGCATTTT	CASSDGQGARQPQHF
.	TRBV6-1	.	TRBJ2-1	TGTGCCAGTCTATTGTTCCTAGACAATGAGCAGTTCTTC	CASLLFLDNEQFF
.	TRBV15	.	TRBJ2-7	TGTGCAACAGCCAGGGGTCGAACCTACGAGCAGTACTTC	CATARGRTYEQYF